The clone carrying this TCR beta chain was detected only once. Its antigen is as yet unknown. This entry belongs to a study of graft-versus-host responses after intestinal transplantation. Background on the study: Those transplanted obtained multivisceral, liver-intestinal, or isolated intestinal grafts. Among the recipients, all got anti-thymocyte globulin induction and then tacrolimus and steroids for roughly three years. Study-wide results and caveats: Recipient bone marrow held GvH clones, some seen earlier in ileum or blood.

From germline, CDR1 is SSHAT and CDR2 FNYEAQ (reference sequence). V lost 5 bases and J lost 6, with 12 bases in between. The CDR3 runs 13 residues. Generated by immunoSEQ multiplex PCR, the TCRdb table keeps only in-frame clones and is missing some. Of under 150,000 clones in the sample, around 96% were seen once. The starting material was unstimulated CD8+ T cells sorted from spleen or lymph node cells, obtained before intestinal transplant. The rearrangement joins TRBV7-7 to TRBJ2-3; maybe TRBD2 (6 bases). The source is a human donor who received an intestinal transplant. This chain's CDR3 is CASSPRRGDTQYF. In DNA form, the CDR3 reads TGTGCCAGCAGCCCTCGCCGGGGGGATACGCAGTATTTT.